This TCR beta chain was identified in a study of blood T cell repertoires in COVID-19. At the level of the study: Acute-phase and convalescent COVID-19 samples originated in the United States, Italy and Spain. From T cells, B-cell-depleted T cells, or PBMCs came the material, which was cDNA or gDNA.

This clone was picked up one time. V lost 4 bases and J 4 bases, leaving 17 bases between the germline ends. The CDR3 contains 15 residues. CDR1 is MDHEN and CDR2 is SYDVKM in the germline V gene. As originally analysed: Cell counts per sample came from amplifying reference gene primers. The protocol was immunoSEQ multiplex PCR, while the TCRdb copy is restricted to in-frame clones and leaves out a portion. V, J and clone size derive from that table, while D and trimming were established from the DNA sequence. The data hold 200,000 to 250,000 clones, with approximately 83% observed a single time. The origin of this receptor is a woman younger than 45 who had recovered from COVID-19. The chain combines TRBV28 with TRBJ2-7, with D tentatively TRBD2 (5 bases). The material sequenced was peripheral blood. The CDR3 DNA reads TGTGCCAGCAGTTCGCCCCCGGCGGGTAGTTACGAGCAGTACTTC. Amino acids: CASSSPPAGSYEQYF.